This TCR beta chain was identified during a study of blood T cell repertoires in COVID-19. In the study overall: COVID-19 samples from acute and convalescent phases originated in the United States, Italy and Spain. Sources were T cells, B-cell-depleted T cells, or PBMCs; the material itself was cDNA or gDNA.

In the source study's methods: Amplification of reference gene primers provided the estimated nucleated cell counts. Generated by immunoSEQ multiplex PCR, the TCRdb table keeps only in-frame clones and is missing some. D and trimming were read from the DNA, whereas the V and J calls and clone size are those reported in that table. The sample consists of 110,000 to 150,000 clones, roughly 77% of them appearing once. The germline V gene has CDR1 MDHEN and CDR2 SYDVKM. CDR3 length: 16 amino acids. V was trimmed by 2 bases and J by 0 bases, leaving 13 bases between them. J is TRBJ1-2 and V is TRBV28; possibly TRBD1 for D (6 bases). This TCR came from a man aged 55 to 70 with acute or convalescent COVID-19. Input material: peripheral blood. The CDR3, as DNA: TGTGCCAGCAGTTTACAGGGGCGCCTAACTAACTATGGCTACACCTTC. This gives the protein CASSLQGRLTNYGYTF.